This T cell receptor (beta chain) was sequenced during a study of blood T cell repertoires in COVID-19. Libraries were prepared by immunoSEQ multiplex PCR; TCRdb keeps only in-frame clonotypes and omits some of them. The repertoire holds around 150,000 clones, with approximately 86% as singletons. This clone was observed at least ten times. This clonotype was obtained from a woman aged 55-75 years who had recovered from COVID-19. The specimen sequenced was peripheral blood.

The CDR3 loop is CASSLQGGWGGELFF. The CDR3 coding sequence is TGTGCCAGCAGTTTACAAGGGGGCTGGGGCGGGGAGCTGTTTTTT. The chain carries TRBV27 and TRBJ2-2; 7 bases are a match to TRBD1. The V gene's germline CDR1 is MNHEY and CDR2 SMNVEV (reference sequence). With 2 bases clipped from V and 7 bases from J, the junction kept 7 bases outside the gene matches. The CDR3 sequence is 15 residues long.